The rows below give T cell receptor beta chains drawn from one sample of a study of identifying expanded T cells in peripheral blood. Data came from immunoSEQ multiplex PCR; TCRdb stores just in-frame clones and leaves some out. The table records roughly 100,000 clones, 88% of them present only once. Sequences were obtained from blood. The receptors shown here come from a person aged 18-70 years in good health. CDR3s include the opening cysteine and the closing phenylalanine or tryptophan. A D gene is named only where the DNA matches it firmly. Clone size is given for some rows only: seen once, a few or many times, or a class if the clone is expanded.

J | size | V | D | DNA | CDR3
TRBJ2-5 | once | TRBV11-3 | TRBD2 | TGTGCCAGCAGCCATTCTGGGCTAGCGGCGACCCAGTACTTC | CASSHSGLAATQYF
TRBJ2-1 | few | TRBV2 | NA | TGTGCCAGCAGGGCCTACAATGAGCAGTTCTTC | CASRAYNEQFF
TRBJ2-5 | NA | TRBV5-1 | NA | TGCGCCAGCAGCCCGGGACAAGAGACCCAGTACTTC | CASSPGQETQYF
TRBJ2-1 | NA | TRBV6-1 | NA | TGTGCCAGTTGGGGGGCTAAAGTGAATGAGCAGTTCTTC | CASWGAKVNEQFF
TRBJ2-3 | once | TRBV7-9 | TRBD2 | TGTGCCAGCAGTCTAGCGGGAGAAACAGATACGCAGTATTTT | CASSLAGETDTQYF
TRBJ2-7 | NA | TRBV7-2 | TRBD1 | TGTGCCAGCAGGGCCGTACAGGGGAATTACGAGCAGTACTTC | CASRAVQGNYEQYF
TRBJ1-1 | few | TRBV30 | TRBD1 | TGTGCCTGGAGTGGGACAGGTCCCCCTGAAGCTTTCTTT | CAWSGTGPPEAFF
TRBJ2-2 | NA | TRBV5-1 | NA | TGCGCCAGCAGCTTGGGGTCCCTGCAGAACACCGGGGAGCTGTTTTTT | CASSLGSLQNTGELFF
TRBJ1-3 | NA | TRBV5-1 | NA | TGCGCCAGCAGCTTTTCCCAAGCTTCCGGAAACACCATATATTTT | CASSFSQASGNTIYF
TRBJ1-3 | NA | TRBV2 | NA | TGTGCCAGCAGTGAAGCGGTGGCTATTGGAAACACCATATATTTT | CASSEAVAIGNTIYF
TRBJ2-1 | once | TRBV4-2 | NA | TGTGCCAGCAGCCAAGATCCGAGCGGTCCCTACAATGAGCAGTTCTTC | CASSQDPSGPYNEQFF
TRBJ2-3 | NA | TRBV2 | NA | TGTGCCAGCGAGGGTGGACCGGGACGCACCACAGATACGCAGTATTTT | CASEGGPGRTTDTQYF
TRBJ2-1 | NA | TRBV13 | TRBD2 | TGTGCCAGCAGCGCGGGAGGGACTAGCGGGAGCGGGGAGCAGTTCTTC | CASSAGGTSGSGEQFF
TRBJ1-1 | few | TRBV14 | NA | TGTGCCAGCAGCCAATTCGTAACAGGCCTCACTGAAGCTTTCTTT | CASSQFVTGLTEAFF
TRBJ2-1 | NA | TRBV7-3 | NA | TGTGCCAGCAGCTTAATGGGGAGCTCCTACAATGAGCAGTTCTTC | CASSLMGSSYNEQFF
TRBJ1-2 | once | TRBV4-2 | NA | TGTGCCAGCAGCCAAGATATGGCAGGACTCTATGGCTACACCTTC | CASSQDMAGLYGYTF
TRBJ1-4 | few | TRBV5-1 | NA | TGCGCCAGCAGCCCGGGAGGGACGGAAAATGAAAAACTGTTTTTT | CASSPGGTENEKLFF
TRBJ2-4 | NA | TRBV7-2 | TRBD2 | TGTGCCAGCAGCCGCCGGAGCGGGGTGTTGGCCATTCAGTACTTC | CASSRRSGVLAIQYF
TRBJ1-5 | NA | TRBV9 | NA | TGTGCCAGCAGCGTAGGGAGACAGACTTATAGCAATCAGCCCCAGCATTTT | CASSVGRQTYSNQPQHF
TRBJ2-7 | once | TRBV5-4 | NA | TGTGCCAGCAGGCCAGGCCGGGACCTAAACGAGCAGTACTTC | CASRPGRDLNEQYF
TRBJ1-2 | NA | TRBV14 | TRBD1 | TGTGCCAGCAGCCCGGGACAGATCTATGGCTACACCTTC | CASSPGQIYGYTF
TRBJ2-1 | NA | TRBV10-1 | TRBD2 | TGCGCCAGCAGTGAGGTAGGGCTAGCGGGACGTCAGTTCTTC | CASSEVGLAGRQFF
TRBJ1-1 | NA | TRBV19 | TRBD1 | TGTGCCAGCGGGACAGCAAACACTGAAGCTTTCTTT | CASGTANTEAFF
TRBJ2-7 | once | TRBV13 | TRBD2 | TGTGCCAGCAGCTTAAGGCCGACTAGCCCTGGGACCTACGAGCAGTACTTC | CASSLRPTSPGTYEQYF
TRBJ1-2 | NA | TRBV28 | TRBD1 | TGTGCCAGCAGTTGGATCGGGACAGGCTATGGCTACACCTTC | CASSWIGTGYGYTF
TRBJ1-1 | once | TRBV18 | NA | TGTGCCAGCTCACCACCGCAACCGGGGGCGTTCACTGAAGCTTTCTTT | CASSPPQPGAFTEAFF
TRBJ1-2 | few | TRBV9 | TRBD1 | TGTGCCAGCAGCAGCTGGACAGGGGATGGCTACACCTTC | CASSSWTGDGYTF
TRBJ2-7 | NA | TRBV7-9 | NA | TGTGCCAGCAGCGAGAAGGGTCCGGGCGAGCAGTACTTC | CASSEKGPGEQYF
TRBJ2-7 | NA | TRBV6-5 | NA | TGTGCCAGCAGTTACGGGGGGCGTCCTCTCGAGCAGTACTTC | CASSYGGRPLEQYF
TRBJ2-7 | few | TRBV5-1 | NA | TGCGCCAGCAGCGCCCAGGGCTACGAGCAGTACTTC | CASSAQGYEQYF
TRBJ2-1 | few | TRBV21-1 | NA | TGTGCCAGCAGCAAAGGGGGAGGGGTTGAGTCGGATGAGCAGTTCTTC | CASSKGGGVESDEQFF
TRBJ2-6 | NA | TRBV4-1 | NA | TGCGCCAGCAGCCAAGAGACCCTCTCTGGGGCCAACGTCCTGACTTTC | CASSQETLSGANVLTF
TRBJ1-3 | NA | TRBV7-2 | NA | TGTGCCAGCAGCTTAGTCGGAGGGGCGAACACCATATATTTT | CASSLVGGANTIYF
TRBJ1-2 | few | TRBV19 | NA | TGTGCCAGTACCCTCGAACAGGGAGGACATAACTATGGCTACACCTTC | CASTLEQGGHNYGYTF
TRBJ1-1 | NA | TRBV4-2 | TRBD1 | TGTGCCAGCAGCCAAGAGACAGGGGACCCACTTAGCACTGAAGCTTTCTTT | CASSQETGDPLSTEAFF
TRBJ1-4 | many | TRBV6-5 | TRBD1 | TGTGCCAGCAGACCTCGACAGGGGACTTATGAAAAACTGTTTTTT | CASRPRQGTYEKLFF
TRBJ2-3 | NA | TRBV6-5 | NA | TGTGCCAGCACCCCAAGGGACAAAAGGGATACGCAGTATTTT | CASTPRDKRDTQYF
TRBJ2-3 | NA | TRBV7-3 | NA | TGTGCCAGCGGGCTGGGAACGGGTACAGATACGCAGTATTTT | CASGLGTGTDTQYF
TRBJ2-2 | NA | TRBV19 | TRBD2 | TGTGCCAGTAGCCCTCTTGGACTAGCGGGGGGCCAGAACACCGGGGAGCTGTTTTTT | CASSPLGLAGGQNTGELFF
TRBJ2-7 | NA | TRBV6-6 | TRBD1 | TGTGCCAGCAGTTACCCTGAGGACAGGGGGCGTTACGAGCAGTACTTC | CASSYPEDRGRYEQYF
TRBJ2-3 | NA | TRBV7-9 | NA | TGTGCCAGCAGCCAGCAAGACACAGATACGCAGTATTTT | CASSQQDTDTQYF
TRBJ1-1 | NA | TRBV30 | TRBD1 | TGTGCCTGGAGTCCAACAGGGGGTTACACTGAAGCTTTCTTT | CAWSPTGGYTEAFF
TRBJ1-4 | NA | TRBV25-1 | NA | TGTGCCAGCAGCATTCCCGGAGGAGACAGTTATGAAAAACTGTTTTTT | CASSIPGGDSYEKLFF
TRBJ2-7 | few | TRBV18 | NA | TGTGCCAGCTCACTCGACAGCCCTAAACTCAGCTCCTACGAGCAGTACTTC | CASSLDSPKLSSYEQYF
TRBJ1-2 | NA | TRBV7-2 | TRBD1 | TGTGCCAGCAGCTTAACCAGGGGGCTGAACTTTGTCTACACCTTC | CASSLTRGLNFVYTF
TRBJ2-7 | NA | TRBV5-5 | NA | TGTGCCAGCAGCTTGTCCGCAGCCACCTACGAGCAGTACTTC | CASSLSAATYEQYF
TRBJ2-7 | NA | TRBV5-1 | TRBD1 | TGCGCCAGCAGCTTGGCGGGACAGGGCGTTTACGAGCAGTACTTC | CASSLAGQGVYEQYF
TRBJ2-1 | NA | TRBV7-8 | TRBD2 | TGTGCCAGCAGCTTAGTTCCTAGCGGGGGGTTCTTC | CASSLVPSGGFF
TRBJ1-2 | few | TRBV4-3 | NA | TGCGCCAGCAGCCGGGGACGAGGCTACACCTTC | CASSRGRGYTF
TRBJ2-4 | NA | TRBV6-6 | TRBD2 | TGTGCCAGCCTAGCGGACCTAGCCAAAAACATTCAGTACTTC | CASLADLAKNIQYF
TRBJ1-6 | NA | TRBV4-3 | NA | TGCGCCAGCAGCCCGTCAGGGGTCTCCTATAATTCACCCCTCCACTTT | CASSPSGVSYNSPLHF
TRBJ1-6 | once | TRBV30 | TRBD1 | TGTGCCTGGAGTGTACCCCTACTTGGGACAGCCGATCATTCACCCCTCCACTTT | CAWSVPLLGTADHSPLHF
TRBJ1-4 | NA | TRBV14 | NA | TGTGCCAGCAGCCAAGATCGGCGGCAGGGGTACGAAAAACTGTTTTTT | CASSQDRRQGYEKLFF
TRBJ1-1 | NA | TRBV30 | TRBD1 | TGTGCCTGGAGCCGGGACAGGGGATTCGAAGCTTTCTTT | CAWSRDRGFEAFF
TRBJ1-6 | NA | TRBV5-4 | NA | TGTGCCACCAAGATACAGAGCTATAATTCACCCCTCCACTTT | CATKIQSYNSPLHF
TRBJ1-3 | NA | TRBV7-6 | NA | TGTGCCAGCAGCTCCGGGGTTGGTGGAAACACCATATATTTT | CASSSGVGGNTIYF